This TCR beta chain is drawn from a study of blood T cells in healthy people across ages. Study-wide results and caveats: Age brought a roughly linear fall in TCR beta diversity measured per million T cells.

A word on this clonotype: Antigen specificity is unknown.

Every sample had a minimum of 6 million PBMCs isolated. V was trimmed by 6 bases and J by 2 bases, leaving 20 bases between them. Per the germline V gene, CDR1 is DFQATT and CDR2 is SNEGSKA (reference sequence). This CDR3 is built from 15 residues. Primers used in a second PCR of roughly 7 to 11 cycles were a sample-barcoded 5' primer and a J-beta primer mix. A template-switch adaptor with 12 random nucleotides tagged each cDNA molecule. Sequencing recovered at least 3 million CDR3-containing paired-end reads from each sample. TCRdb re-analysed the 5' RACE reads in MiXCR, keeping a single row per CDR3 protein. The sample has more than 800,000 distinct CDR3 sequences, more than 35% seen once; the top ten hold approximately 17%.

The genes are TRBV20-1 and TRBJ2-7; either TRBD1 or TRBD2 may fit D (6 bases each). Sequencing used blood. This receptor was taken from an older woman in good health. CDR3 loop: CSAKRGAGNPYEQYF. As DNA, the CDR3 is TGCAGTGCAAAAAGGGGGGCAGGGAACCCCTACGAGCAGTACTTC.